This T cell receptor beta chain was sequenced during a study of cytomegalovirus exposure and HLA in healthy donors. The wider study: From HLA-typed donors, an early data release held some 80 million unique TCRs.

This clone was seen just once. The target antigen is unknown. The study ran its PCR with 60 Vbeta and 13 Jbeta primers. TCRdb keeps only in-frame clones here, not all; method: immunoSEQ multiplex PCR. This sample yields around 140,000 clones, of which about 76% are seen a single time; roughly 1.3% belongs to the top ten. The V end was cut by 1 base, the J end by 15 bases, with 15 bases between. The germline V gene has CDR1 LGHNA and CDR2 YNFKEQ. The CDR3 runs to 13 residues. Broader study findings: Rarity characterized most TCR sequences, yet some public TCRs appeared in many donors. Earlier findings revealed that most TCR beta V segments proved productive either about 90% or about 30% of the time.

The clonotype comes from a woman aged 35 to 49 in good health and CMV-seronegative. J is TRBJ2-2 and V is TRBV4-2; D not resolved. The sample taken for sequencing was PBMCs. The CDR3 sequence: CASSQGTESELFF. The CDR3 DNA reads TGTGCCAGCAGCCAAGGAACAGAGTCCGAGTTGTTTTTT.